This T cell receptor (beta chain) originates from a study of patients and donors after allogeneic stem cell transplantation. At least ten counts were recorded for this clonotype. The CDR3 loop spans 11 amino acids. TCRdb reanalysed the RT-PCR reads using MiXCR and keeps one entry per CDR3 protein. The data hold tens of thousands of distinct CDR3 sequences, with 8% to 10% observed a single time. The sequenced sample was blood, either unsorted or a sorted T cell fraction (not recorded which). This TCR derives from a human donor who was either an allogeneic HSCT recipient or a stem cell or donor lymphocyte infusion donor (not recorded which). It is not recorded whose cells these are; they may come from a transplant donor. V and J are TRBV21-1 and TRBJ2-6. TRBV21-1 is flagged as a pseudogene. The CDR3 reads CASSKQEFLTF. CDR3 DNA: TGTGCCAGCAGCAAACAGGAATTCCTGACTTTC.